This T cell receptor (beta chain) was retrieved from a study of blood T cell repertoires in COVID-19. Profiled with immunoSEQ multiplex PCR; TCRdb holds only in-frame clones, not every one. The table lists about 300,000 clones, more than 75% of them singletons, with around 4.6% in the top ten. The receptor's source is a man aged 30-40 years who had recovered from COVID-19. Sequenced: PBMCs or T cells enriched from blood (not recorded which).

The CDR3 region is CASSLGERERAQYF. The CDR3 DNA follows: TGCGCCAGCAGCTTGGGAGAGCGGGAGAGGGCGCAGTATTTT. The J gene is TRBJ2-3, the V gene TRBV5-1; 8 bases are a match to TRBD2. The trim removed 0 bases at V and 10 bases at J, leaving 7 bases unmatched. The CDR3 is 14 amino acids. In germline, CDR1 is SGHRS, CDR2 YFSETQ. The variable domain in full, with the rest retrieved from reference TRBV5-1 and TRBJ2-3, is KAGVTQTPRYLIKTRGQQVTLSCSPISGHRSVSWYQQTPGQGLQFLFEYFSETQRNKGNFPGRFSGRQFSNSRSEMNVSTLELGDSALYLCASSLGERERAQYFGPGTRLTVL.